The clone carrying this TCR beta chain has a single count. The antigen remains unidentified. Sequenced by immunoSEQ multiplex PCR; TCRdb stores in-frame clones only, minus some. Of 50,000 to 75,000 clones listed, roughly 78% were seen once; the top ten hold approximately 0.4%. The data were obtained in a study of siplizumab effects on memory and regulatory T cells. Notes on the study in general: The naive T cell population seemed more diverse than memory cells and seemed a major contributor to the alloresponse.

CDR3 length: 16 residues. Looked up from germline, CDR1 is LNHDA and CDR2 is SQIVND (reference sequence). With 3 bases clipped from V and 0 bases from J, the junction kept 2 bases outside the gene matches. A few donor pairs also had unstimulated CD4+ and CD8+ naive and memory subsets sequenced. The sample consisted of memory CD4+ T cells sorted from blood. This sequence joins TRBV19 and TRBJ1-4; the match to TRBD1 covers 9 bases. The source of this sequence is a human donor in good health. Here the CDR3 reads CASSMTGGATNEKLFF. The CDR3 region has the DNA TGTGCCAGTAGTATGACAGGGGGTGCAACTAATGAAAAACTGTTTTTT.